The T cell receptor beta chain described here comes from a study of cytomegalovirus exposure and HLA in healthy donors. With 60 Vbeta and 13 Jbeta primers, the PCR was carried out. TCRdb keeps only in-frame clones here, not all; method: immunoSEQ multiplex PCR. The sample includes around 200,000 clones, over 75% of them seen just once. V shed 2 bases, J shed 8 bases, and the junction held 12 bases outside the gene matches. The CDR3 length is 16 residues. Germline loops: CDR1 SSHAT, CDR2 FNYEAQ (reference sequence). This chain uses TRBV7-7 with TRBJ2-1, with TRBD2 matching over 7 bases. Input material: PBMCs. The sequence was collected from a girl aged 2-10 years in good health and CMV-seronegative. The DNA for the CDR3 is TGTGCCAGCAGCTTAAAGGTGGGAGGGCCGTTAGATGAGCAGTTCTTC. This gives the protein CASSLKVGGPLDEQFF.